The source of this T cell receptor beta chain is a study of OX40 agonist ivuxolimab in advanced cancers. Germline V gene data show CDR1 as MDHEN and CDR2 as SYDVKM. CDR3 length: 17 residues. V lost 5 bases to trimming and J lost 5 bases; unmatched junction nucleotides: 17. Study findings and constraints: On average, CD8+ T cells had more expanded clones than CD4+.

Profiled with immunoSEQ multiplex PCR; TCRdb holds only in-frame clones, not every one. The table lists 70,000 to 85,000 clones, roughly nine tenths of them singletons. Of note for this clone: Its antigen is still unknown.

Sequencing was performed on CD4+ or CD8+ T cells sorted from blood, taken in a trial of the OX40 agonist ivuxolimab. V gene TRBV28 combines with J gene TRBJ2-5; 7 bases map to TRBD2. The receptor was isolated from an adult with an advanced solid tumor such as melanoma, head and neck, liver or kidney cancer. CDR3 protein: CASSTWGLRGSGETQYF. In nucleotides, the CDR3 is TGTGCCAGCAGTACCTGGGGACTTCGCGGGAGTGGTGAGACCCAGTACTTC.